These 18 T cell receptor beta chains share one sample of origin, sequenced in a study of early T cells in non-severe SARS-CoV-2 infection. TCRdb used MiXCR to reprocess the 5' RACE reads, holding one entry per CDR3 protein. This table has approximately 77,000 distinct CDR3 sequences, over 9.5% appearing once. The material sequenced was whole blood. The receptor set was obtained from an adult who was a healthcare worker with PCR-confirmed SARS-CoV-2 infection or an uninfected control (not recorded which).

This clonotype was picked up a small number of times. The chain couples TRBV28 to TRBJ1-5, with 10 positions matching TRBD1. J gave up 6 bases and V 9 bases, and 11 bases lay outside the gene matches. This CDR3 spans 15 amino acids. Germline CDR1 and CDR2: MDHEN and SYDVKM. CDR3 in amino acids: CASLRDRGGGQPQHF. The CDR3 DNA is TGTGCCAGTCTCCGGGACAGGGGAGGTGGTCAGCCCCAGCATTTT. Full variable domain (outside the CDR3, taken from reference TRBV28 and TRBJ1-5): DVKVTQSSRYLVKRTGEKVFLECVQDMDHENMFWYRQDPGLGLRLIYFSYDVKMKEKGDIPEGYSVSREKKERFSLILESASTNQTSMYLCASLRDRGGGQPQHFGDGTRLSIL.

This clonotype occurred many times. This sequence joins TRBV7-2 and TRBJ2-3; D not resolved. CDR1 is SGHTA and CDR2 is FQGNSA in the germline V gene. Trimming took off 4 bases at V and 2 bases at J, with 4 bases between the two ends. The CDR3 loop spans 12 amino acids. The CDR3 sequence: CASSSYTDTQYF. CDR3 DNA sequence: TGTGCCAGCAGCTCGTACACAGATACGCAGTATTTT.

This clonotype was seen at least ten times. This chain joins TRBV6-1 and TRBJ2-3; TRBD2 aligns across 12 bases. V was clipped by 7 bases and J by 0 bases; unmatched bases: 8. This CDR3 is 17 amino acids long. Germline CDR1 is MNHNS and CDR2 is SASEGT. CDR3 bases: TGTGCCAGCAACAGACTAGCGGGAGCCCCTAGCACAGATACGCAGTATTTT. Translation: CASNRLAGAPSTDTQYF.

Many counts were recorded for this clonotype. The chain couples TRBV12-3 or TRBV12-4 to TRBJ2-2, with 7 bases that match TRBD1. Germline trimming cut 8 bases from V and 6 bases from J; bases unmatched to any gene: 6. CDR3 length: 13 amino acids. The CDR3 is CASGRQGSGELFF. CDR3 nucleotides: TGTGCCAGCGGACGACAGGGATCCGGGGAGCTGTTTTTT.

The chain has TRBV7-8 and TRBJ2-3; 9 bases map to TRBD1. The germline gives CDR1 SGHVS, CDR2 FQNEAQ. This CDR3 is 15 amino acids long. V was pared by 5 bases and J by 6 bases, with 9 bases of the junction left unmatched. CDR3 sequence: CASSLGQGNMDTQYF. The CDR3 DNA sequence: TGTGCCAGCAGCCTGGGACAGGGAAATATGGATACGCAGTATTTT.

Many counts were recorded for this clonotype. The chain recombines TRBV5-4 with TRBJ2-3; no clear D gene. V was cut by 7 bases and J by 4 bases, with 10 bases left in between. The length of the CDR3 is 12 residues. CDR1 is SGHNT and CDR2 is YYREEE in the germline V gene (reference sequence). CDR3 bases: TGTGCCAGCGGACCCTACCCAGATACGCAGTATTTT. The encoded protein is CASGPYPDTQYF.

This clonotype showed up many times. This chain links TRBV12-3 or TRBV12-4 with TRBJ1-1; 7 positions agree with TRBD1. The trim removed 5 bases at V and 0 bases at J, leaving 18 bases unmatched. The CDR3 runs 19 residues. The CDR3 reads CASSPPSGRGLVMNTEAFF. The DNA for the CDR3 is TGTGCCAGCAGTCCCCCCTCGGGAAGGGGGCTGGTGATGAACACTGAAGCTTTCTTT.

This chain uses TRBV7-2 with TRBJ1-2; 8 bases align to TRBD1. There are 17 residues in the CDR3. From germline, CDR1 is SGHTA and CDR2 FQGNSA. The junction had 11 bases not matched to a gene; V was cut back by 1 base and J by 4 bases. CDR3 DNA sequence: TGTGCCAGCAGCTTAGACGGCAGGGGGCTTGTTGGCTATGGCTACACCTTC. Amino acid sequence: CASSLDGRGLVGYGYTF. Filled out from reference TRBV7-2 and TRBJ1-2, the complete variable domain reads GAGVSQSPSNKVTEKGKDVELRCDPISGHTALYWYRQSLGQGLEFLIYFQGNSAPDKSGLPSDRFSAERTGGSVSTLTIQRTQQEDSAVYLCASSLDGRGLVGYGYTFGSGTRLTVV.

This clonotype was counted ten times or more. The chain links TRBV5-4 to TRBJ1-1; perhaps TRBD1 as D (5 bases). Germline lookup yields CDR1 SGHNT and CDR2 YYREEE (reference sequence). Trimming removed 4 bases at V and 6 bases at J, with 16 bases between. This CDR3 has 14 residues. The CDR3 bases are TGTGCCAGCAGCATCGCAGGGAGTATGCCTGAAGCTTTCTTT. Translation: CASSIAGSMPEAFF.

This clonotype appeared many times. This rearrangement joins TRBV28 to TRBJ2-5; 9 nucleotides agree with TRBD2. This CDR3 spans 16 amino acids. Trimming at V came to 3 bases and at J to 5 bases, leaving 10 bases not matched to a gene. Looked up from germline, CDR1 is MDHEN and CDR2 is SYDVKM. The DNA for the CDR3 is TGTGCCAGCAGTTTGCAGGGGACTAGCCGGGCCGAGACCCAGTACTTC. As protein: CASSLQGTSRAETQYF.

In this sample, this clonotype turned up a few times. The rearrangement uses TRBV2 and TRBJ2-7; TRBD2 matches 12 bases. V was clipped by 5 bases and J by 5 bases; unmatched bases: 7. Germline V gives CDR1 SNHLY, CDR2 FYNNEI. The CDR3 runs to 15 residues. CDR3 sequence reads: CASSPRASGGDEQYF. The DNA for the CDR3 is TGTGCCAGCAGTCCGCGGGCTAGCGGGGGGGACGAGCAGTACTTC.

Many counts were recorded for this clonotype. V gene TRBV5-1 combines with J gene TRBJ2-1; either TRBD1 or TRBD2 may fit D (5 bases each). Germline V gene sequence: CDR1 SGHRS, CDR2 YFSETQ. Trimming shortened V by 7 bases and J by 2 bases, and 16 bases separated the two germline ends. This CDR3 spans 15 amino acids. CDR3 region: CASGMGPNTYNEQFF. Here the CDR3 DNA reads TGCGCCAGCGGGATGGGACCAAATACCTACAATGAGCAGTTCTTC.

This clonotype was seen a few times. V and J are TRBV19 and TRBJ2-1; 10 bases agree with TRBD2. Germline values: CDR1 LNHDA, CDR2 SQIVND (reference sequence). J was trimmed by 15 bases and V by 1 base; bases with no gene match: 6. The CDR3 is 13 amino acids. CDR3 amino acids: CASSIVLAGEVFF. As DNA, the CDR3 is TGTGCCAGTAGTATAGTCCTAGCGGGAGAGGTGTTCTTC.

V is TRBV28 and J is TRBJ2-1; 9 bases map to TRBD1. J gave up 5 bases and V 10 bases, and 12 bases lay outside the gene matches. Germline V lookup: CDR1 MDHEN, CDR2 SYDVKM. The CDR3 is 15 residues long. In nucleotides, the CDR3 is TGTGCCACCCAATACAGGGGGCCGCTGGACAATGAGCAGTTCTTC. Translating gives CATQYRGPLDNEQFF. The full variable domain, in which reference TRBV28 and TRBJ2-1 provide the parts outside the CDR3, is DVKVTQSSRYLVKRTGEKVFLECVQDMDHENMFWYRQDPGLGLRLIYFSYDVKMKEKGDIPEGYSVSREKKERFSLILESASTNQTSMYLCATQYRGPLDNEQFFGPGTRLTVL.

This clonotype was seen a few times. The V and J genes are TRBV29-1 and TRBJ2-7; possibly TRBD2 for D (5 bases). The CDR3 extends over 13 amino acids. Germline assignment: CDR1 SQVTM and CDR2 ANQGSEA. The V end lost 5 bases, the J end lost 0 bases, and 11 bases lay between the germline ends. The CDR3 DNA reads TGCAGCGTTCGGGCGGGCGTCTCCTACGAGCAGTACTTC. Translation gives CSVRAGVSYEQYF.

This clonotype was seen only a few times. Here the CDR3 reads CASGVESTGELFF. Written as DNA, the CDR3 is TGTGCCAGCGGGGTTGAAAGCACCGGGGAGCTGTTTTTT. This chain connects TRBV7-3 to TRBJ2-2, with D uncertain. CDR3 length: 13 amino acids. Trimming shortened V by 8 bases and J by 4 bases, and 11 bases separated the two germline ends. CDR1 is SGHTA and CDR2 is FQGTGA in the germline V gene.

This clonotype was counted only a few times. The chain uses TRBV27 and TRBJ2-7; 12 bases are shared with TRBD1. Per germline, CDR1 MNHEY and CDR2 SMNVEV (reference sequence). The CDR3 is 15 residues long. J lost 5 bases, V lost 3 bases, and 5 bases had no gene match. CDR3 sequence reads: CASSFLGTGGHEQYF. The CDR3 region has the DNA TGTGCCAGCAGTTTTTTGGGGACAGGGGGCCACGAGCAGTACTTC.

This clonotype was counted a few times. The chain carries TRBV7-9 and TRBJ1-1, with no clear D. The germline V gene has CDR1 SEHNR and CDR2 FQNEAQ (reference sequence). Trimming took 3 bases from V and 5 from J, leaving 7 bases between them. The CDR3 length is 12 residues. The CDR3 spells CASSLIRTEAFF. The CDR3 DNA reads as TGTGCCAGCAGCTTGATCAGGACTGAAGCTTTCTTT.